The present entry profiles one T cell receptor beta chain with its context. The CDR3 is 14 residues long. CDR1 is SGHTA and CDR2 is FQGTGA in the germline V gene. The sample is drawn from a study of T cells in Graves' hyperthyroidism and ophthalmopathy. From RNA transcripts, TCR beta CDR3 regions were amplified. A first-round RT-PCR of the TCR CDR3 used the HTBI primer set. TCRdb used MiXCR to reprocess the multiplex PCR reads, holding one entry per CDR3 protein. The sample has around 580,000 distinct CDR3 sequences, about 43% seen once. The chain uses TRBV7-3 and TRBJ2-1; TRBD2 matches 7 bases. The J call is in doubt because the DNA end fits TRBJ2-7 better. This clonotype originated in a young woman with Graves' hyperthyroidism. The sample comprised peripheral blood or thyroid tissue (not recorded which). The CDR3 DNA sequence: TGTGCCAGCAGCTCTAGCGGAGCCTACAATGAGCAGTACTTC. Translating gives CASSSSGAYNEQYF.